Presented here are 32 T cell receptor beta chains from one specimen sequenced in a study of T cell repertoires in cytomegalovirus infection. TCRdb passed the reads through MiXCR, listing each CDR3 protein once. The sample shows roughly 200,000 distinct CDR3 sequences, about 40% of them seen only once. For these TCRs, the target antigens are not known. Sample: CD8+ T cells from cultured PBMCs, taken from culture after CMV antigen stimulation. Receptors were obtained from a human donor in good health (CMV status not recorded). Some clones in this sample may be carry-over from other donors' samples.

The chain couples TRBV30 to TRBJ2-7, with TRBD1 matching over 7 bases. Germline CDR1 reads GTSNPN; CDR2 reads SVGIG (reference sequence). The junction had 5 bases not matched to a gene; V was cut back by 2 bases and J by 1 base. The CDR3 loop spans 14 amino acids. CDR3 sequence reads: CAWSLRGRSYEQYF. The CDR3 region has the DNA TGTGCCTGGAGTCTAAGGGGGCGATCCTACGAGCAGTACTTC.

This clonotype was detected a few times. This chain links TRBV2 with TRBJ1-2; possibly TRBD1 for D (5 bases). CDR3 length equals 12 residues. V gave up 6 bases and J gave up 4 bases, with 9 bases separating them. Per the germline V gene, CDR1 is SNHLY and CDR2 is FYNNEI. The DNA for the CDR3 is TGTGCCAGCAGACAGGCGTTCTATGGCTACACCTTC. Its protein product is CASRQAFYGYTF.

CDR3 sequence (DNA): TGTGCCAGCAGCCCTTCCGGGGATAAGAATGAGCAGTTCTTC. It specifies CASSPSGDKNEQFF. This rearrangement joins TRBV7-4 to TRBJ2-1; the D gene is possibly TRBD2 (5 bases). V lost 5 bases and J lost 7, with 15 bases in between. Germline V CDR1 and CDR2: SGHVT, SQSDAQ. This CDR3 comprises 14 residues.

This chain connects TRBV11-2 to TRBJ1-5; D not certain. There are 13 residues in the CDR3. Germline V CDR1 and CDR2: SGHAT, FQNNGV. V lost 5 bases and J lost 3, with 8 bases in between. DNA of the CDR3: TGTGCCAGCAGCCCCGGGGTCAATCAGCCCCAGCATTTT. It encodes CASSPGVNQPQHF. The variable domain in full, with the rest retrieved from reference TRBV11-2 and TRBJ1-5, is EAGVAQSPRYKIIEKRQSVAFWCNPISGHATLYWYQQILGQGPKLLIQFQNNGVVDDSQLPKDRFSAERLKGVDSTLKIQPAKLEDSAVYLCASSPGVNQPQHFGDGTRLSIL.

The chain employs TRBV5-1 and TRBJ1-2; TRBD1 aligns across 8 bases. Germline V gene data show CDR1 as SGHRS and CDR2 as YFSETQ. The CDR3 spans 14 residues. V shed 0 bases and J 10 bases; nucleotides not matched to a gene: 8. CDR3 DNA sequence: TGCGCCAGCAGCTTGGCCGCGGACAGGGTATACTACACCTTC. Its protein product is CASSLAADRVYYTF. Filled out from reference TRBV5-1 and TRBJ1-2, the complete variable domain reads KAGVTQTPRYLIKTRGQQVTLSCSPISGHRSVSWYQQTPGQGLQFLFEYFSETQRNKGNFPGRFSGRQFSNSRSEMNVSTLELGDSALYLCASSLAADRVYYTFGSGTRLTVV.

This clonotype was seen repeatedly, ten times or more. The chain employs TRBV27 and TRBJ1-2, with TRBD1 matching 8 bases. Per germline, CDR1 MNHEY and CDR2 SMNVEV (reference sequence). V lost 5 bases, J lost 4 bases, and 9 bases stayed unmatched. CDR3 length: 15 residues. The CDR3 spells CASSPLGTGSYGYTF. As DNA, the CDR3 is TGTGCCAGCAGTCCCCTTGGGACAGGTAGCTATGGCTACACCTTC.

A word on this clonotype: An end of the junction does not agree with germline; a read error may underlie this. The chain recombines TRBV7-2 with TRBJ1-5; no firm D call. Germline lookup yields CDR1 SGHTA and CDR2 FQGNSA. This CDR3 spans 14 amino acids. CDR3 sequence (DNA): TGTGCCAGCAGCTTGAGAGGGAGCAATCAGCTCCAGCATTTT. Translation gives CASSLRGSNQLQHF.

This clonotype was seen only a few times. V and J are TRBV5-6 and TRBJ2-7; 7 bases are a match to TRBD2. Germline trimming cut 4 bases from V and 2 bases from J; bases unmatched to any gene: 9. CDR3 length: 15 amino acids. Per germline, CDR1 SGHDT and CDR2 YYEEEE. The CDR3 nucleotides read TGTGCCAGCAGCCCCCGTAACAGCGGGGCCTACGAGCAGTACTTC. Its protein product is CASSPRNSGAYEQYF.

The rearrangement uses TRBV7-9 and TRBJ2-3; 10 bases agree with TRBD2. Trimming at V came to 2 bases and at J to 0 bases, leaving 11 bases not matched to a gene. Germline CDR1 SEHNR, CDR2 FQNEAQ (reference sequence). The CDR3 has 19 amino acids. In nucleotides, the CDR3 is TGTGCCAGCAGCTTACCAACTAGCGGGACCTTTTTTAGCACAGATACGCAGTATTTT. Protein sequence: CASSLPTSGTFFSTDTQYF.

Comment on this clonotype: One end of the junction is discordant with germline, which a read error may explain. The chain combines TRBV7-8 with TRBJ2-7; D may be TRBD2 (5 bases). Germline V gives CDR1 SGHVS, CDR2 FQNEAQ. There are 13 residues in the CDR3. Here the CDR3 reads CTSSLRTHYEQYF. Written as DNA, the CDR3 is TGTACCAGCAGCTTAAGGACTCACTACGAGCAGTACTTC.

V is TRBV7-9 and J is TRBJ1-2; no clear D. CDR1 is SEHNR and CDR2 is FQNEAQ in the germline V gene (reference sequence). The CDR3 covers 14 residues. V was trimmed by 5 bases and J by 1 base, leaving 11 bases between them. The CDR3 nucleotides read TGTGCCAGCAGCCCACTGGACGGTAACTATGGCTACACCTTC. Translated, it gives CASSPLDGNYGYTF.

In this sample, this clonotype turned up a few times. The genes are TRBV6-2 or TRBV6-3 and TRBJ2-1; D call uncertain. The V end was cut by 3 bases, the J end by 0 bases, with 6 bases between. The CDR3 contains 14 residues. From germline, CDR1 is MNHEY and CDR2 SVGEGT. CDR3: CASSYEISYNEQFF. In DNA, the CDR3 is TGTGCCAGCAGTTATGAAATCTCCTACAATGAGCAGTTCTTC.

This clonotype was observed many times. The genes are TRBV7-2 and TRBJ1-6, with D possibly TRBD1 on 5 matching bases. This CDR3 has 17 amino acids. Trimming pared 2 bases from V and 8 bases from J, leaving 19 bases between. Germline V gives CDR1 SGHTA, CDR2 FQGNSA. CDR3 protein: CASSLHAWGYSDSPLHF. The CDR3, as DNA: TGTGCCAGCAGCTTACATGCCTGGGGGTATTCGGATTCACCCCTCCACTTT.

The chain employs TRBV9 and TRBJ2-1, with TRBD2 matching over 14 bases. The J segment lost 1 base and the V segment lost 3 bases, leaving 6 bases of the junction unmatched. In germline, CDR1 is SGDLS, CDR2 YYNGEE. This CDR3 comprises 18 residues. The CDR3 region has the DNA TGTGCCAGCAGCGAAGGGACTAGCGGGAGTGTGTCCTACAATGAGCAGTTCTTC. It specifies CASSEGTSGSVSYNEQFF.

This clonotype appeared a few times. The CDR3 bases are TGTGCCAGCAGTTTTAGCGGGAGTGACGGTGAGCAGTTCTTC. It translates to CASSFSGSDGEQFF. This chain joins TRBV11-3 and TRBJ2-1, with 9 bases fitting TRBD2. The CDR3 is made up of 14 amino acids. V lost 6 bases and J lost 9; bases outside the gene matches: 9. Per germline, CDR1 SGHNT and CDR2 YENEEA.

The gene calls are TRBV11-2 and TRBJ1-1; unclear D gene. The CDR3 is 13 residues long. Germline V gene data show CDR1 as SGHAT and CDR2 as FQNNGV. V lost 8 bases, J lost 0 bases, and 10 bases lay in between. CDR3 bases: TGTGCCAGCGGGAATACCCTGAACACTGAAGCTTTCTTT. Translated: CASGNTLNTEAFF. Based on the CDR3 plus reference TRBV11-2 and TRBJ1-1, the full variable domain is EAGVAQSPRYKIIEKRQSVAFWCNPISGHATLYWYQQILGQGPKLLIQFQNNGVVDDSQLPKDRFSAERLKGVDSTLKIQPAKLEDSAVYLCASGNTLNTEAFFGQGTRLTVV.

This chain connects TRBV4-1 to TRBJ1-2, with D tentatively TRBD1 (5 bases). Germline CDR1 MGHRA, CDR2 YSYEKL. The CDR3 runs to 15 residues. V shed 1 base and J shed 8 bases, with 17 bases lying between them. CDR3 nucleotide sequence: TGCGCCAGCAGCCAAGTACGGACAAGGTTTTGGGGCTACACCTTC. Translation gives CASSQVRTRFWGYTF.

This chain links TRBV2 with TRBJ2-7, with 8 bases matching TRBD1. V dropped 10 bases and J dropped 5; count of bases not matched to a gene: 7. Per germline, CDR1 SNHLY and CDR2 FYNNEI. The CDR3 has 12 residues. The CDR3 region is CATQGAINEQYF. CDR3 sequence (DNA): TGTGCCACGCAGGGGGCGATTAACGAGCAGTACTTC.

Ten or more counts support this clonotype. V gene TRBV12-3 or TRBV12-4 combines with J gene TRBJ2-3; TRBD2 matches at 7 bases. Trimming cost V 2 bases and J 2 bases; bases outside gene matches: 7. The CDR3 contains 16 residues. The chain's CDR3 is CASSLRTRLATDTQYF. For the CDR3, the DNA is TGTGCCAGCAGTTTAAGGACTAGGTTAGCCACAGATACGCAGTATTTT.

This clonotype was seen only a few times. The chain uses TRBV7-6 and TRBJ2-5; 12 bases line up with TRBD2. CDR1 SGHVS and CDR2 FNYEAQ come from the germline V gene. This CDR3 is built from 16 residues. The V gene end was trimmed by 5 bases and the J gene end by 3 bases; junction bases not matched to a gene: 7. The DNA of the CDR3 is TGTGCCAGCAGCCTCACCTGGACTAGCGGGGAAGAGACCCAGTACTTC. This encodes CASSLTWTSGEETQYF.

The chain carries TRBV5-1 and TRBJ2-1; maybe TRBD2 (6 bases). CDR3 length: 13 residues. V shed 3 bases and J shed 9 bases, with 13 bases lying between them. Germline CDR1 and CDR2: SGHRS and YFSETQ. As DNA, the CDR3 is TGCGCCAGCAGCTGGAGTCCCGGGAGTGAGCAGTTCTTC. Its protein is CASSWSPGSEQFF. The full variable domain, its missing parts supplied by reference TRBV5-1 and TRBJ2-1, is KAGVTQTPRYLIKTRGQQVTLSCSPISGHRSVSWYQQTPGQGLQFLFEYFSETQRNKGNFPGRFSGRQFSNSRSEMNVSTLELGDSALYLCASSWSPGSEQFFGPGTRLTVL.

This clonotype was picked up a small number of times. This chain links TRBV29-1 with TRBJ2-6, with a possible D match to TRBD2 (5 bases). Germline V gene lookup returns CDR1 SQVTM and CDR2 ANQGSEA. Trimming took off 4 bases at V and 2 bases at J, with 15 bases between the two ends. The CDR3 is 16 residues long. The CDR3 DNA sequence: TGCAGCGTTGGGGAGCCTTATCGTACTGGGGCCAACGTCCTGACTTTC. Translating gives CSVGEPYRTGANVLTF. Full variable domain (outside the CDR3, taken from reference TRBV29-1 and TRBJ2-6): SAVISQKPSRDICQRGTSLTIQCQVDSQVTMMFWYRQQPGQSLTLIATANQGSEATYESGFVIDKFPISRPNLTFSTLTVSNMSPEDSSIYLCSVGEPYRTGANVLTFGAGSRLTVL.

This clonotype was detected only a few times. The rearrangement links TRBV20-1 to TRBJ2-4; TRBD2 aligns across 14 bases. With V trimmed by 6 bases and J by 8 bases, 6 bases remained unmatched. CDR1 and CDR2 (germline): DFQATT, SNEGSKA (reference sequence). The CDR3 has 14 amino acids. The CDR3 DNA sequence: TGCAGTGCGCACCGACTAGCGGGAGGGCACATTCAGTACTTC. Protein product: CSAHRLAGGHIQYF.

The rearrangement joins TRBV20-1 to TRBJ2-5, with D maybe TRBD2 (5 bases). Germline lookup yields CDR1 DFQATT and CDR2 SNEGSKA (reference sequence). With 3 bases removed from V and 0 bases from J, the gap between germline ends came to 8 bases. The CDR3 is 13 amino acids. The CDR3 is CSASGENQETQYF. Here the CDR3 DNA reads TGCAGTGCTAGTGGGGAGAACCAAGAGACCCAGTACTTC.

The V call is TRBV27, the J call TRBJ2-7, with a tentative D call TRBD1 (6 bases). CDR1 and CDR2 from the germline V gene are MNHEY and SMNVEV (reference sequence). There are 13 residues in the CDR3. V was trimmed by 5 bases and J by 4 bases, leaving 12 bases between them. CDR3 protein: CASSIEQGYEQYF. The CDR3 DNA reads as TGTGCCAGCAGTATCGAACAGGGTTACGAGCAGTACTTC.

CDR3 DNA sequence: TGTGCCAGCAGGTTCCCGTCAGAGGGGTTGAACACTGAAGCTTTCTTT. This translates into CASRFPSEGLNTEAFF. The chain couples TRBV12-3 or TRBV12-4 to TRBJ1-1; a weak D match, TRBD1 (5 bases). The CDR3 extends over 16 amino acids. V lost 6 bases and J lost 0, with 17 bases in between.

The table lists this clonotype with a few counts. The genes are TRBV7-9 and TRBJ2-7, with D hard to call. The CDR3 contains 15 residues. V was pared by 4 bases and J by 2 bases, with 15 bases between. Germline V lookup: CDR1 SEHNR, CDR2 FQNEAQ (reference sequence). The DNA of the CDR3 is TGTGCCAGCAGCTCCCCTTCCGTCACACCCTACGAGCAGTACTTC. Encoded protein: CASSSPSVTPYEQYF. The variable domain in full, completed from reference TRBV7-9 and TRBJ2-7, reads DTGVSQNPRHKITKRGQNVTFRCDPISEHNRLYWYRQTLGQGPEFLTYFQNEAQLEKSRLLSDRFSAERPKGSFSTLEIQRTEQGDSAMYLCASSSPSVTPYEQYFGPGTRLTVT.

V is TRBV29-1 and J is TRBJ2-2; unclear D gene. The CDR3 loop spans 12 amino acids. The germline V and J ends were trimmed by 4 bases and 3 bases, with 6 bases remaining between them. The germline V gene has CDR1 SQVTM and CDR2 ANQGSEA. The CDR3 here is CSVVSHTGELFF. CDR3 sequence (DNA): TGCAGCGTTGTCAGCCACACCGGGGAGCTGTTTTTT.

V and J are TRBV6-6 and TRBJ1-5; D gene uncertain. In germline, CDR1 is MNHNY, CDR2 SVGAGI (reference sequence). CDR3 length: 12 amino acids. Trimming removed 7 bases from V and 4 bases from J, with 8 bases in between. CDR3 sequence: CASTSANQPQHF. For the CDR3, the DNA is TGTGCCAGCACCTCAGCAAATCAGCCCCAGCATTTT.

V usage is TRBV12-3 or TRBV12-4 and J usage is TRBJ1-1; D might be TRBD1 (5 bases). The CDR3 is 14 amino acids. The V gene lost 6 bases and the J gene lost 6 bases, with 17 bases spanning the gap. The CDR3 loop reads CASSQQVQMSEAFF. The CDR3 DNA sequence: TGTGCCAGCAGCCAACAGGTCCAGATGTCTGAAGCTTTCTTT.

This clonotype appeared a few times. The chain uses TRBV4-2 and TRBJ2-3; a possible D gene is TRBD2 (5 bases). V lost 2 bases and J 2 bases, leaving 14 bases between the germline ends. Germline CDR1 and CDR2: LGHNA and YNFKEQ. The CDR3 is made up of 16 amino acids. The CDR3 bases are TGTGCCAGCAGCCAACGGAGCGGAGATACCACAGATACGCAGTATTTT. Its translation: CASSQRSGDTTDTQYF.

This clonotype showed up just a few times. This chain connects TRBV7-2 to TRBJ1-2; 8 positions agree with TRBD1. V lost 5 bases, J lost 7 bases, and 9 bases stayed unmatched. This CDR3 is built from 14 residues. In germline, CDR1 is SGHTA, CDR2 FQGNSA. The CDR3 DNA is TGTGCCAGCAGCCAGGACAGGGTGGGCGGTGGCTACACCTTC. Encoded protein: CASSQDRVGGGYTF. Full variable domain (missing parts from reference TRBV7-2 and TRBJ1-2): GAGVSQSPSNKVTEKGKDVELRCDPISGHTALYWYRQSLGQGLEFLIYFQGNSAPDKSGLPSDRFSAERTGGSVSTLTIQRTQQEDSAVYLCASSQDRVGGGYTFGSGTRLTVV.